The 25 T cell receptor beta chains below come from one sample, sequenced in a study of T cell responses to AZD1222 COVID-19 vaccine. The protocol was immunoSEQ multiplex PCR, while the TCRdb copy is restricted to in-frame clones and leaves out a portion. The sample holds some 200,000 clones, approximately 93% seen once. Specimen: peripheral blood, collected 28 days after the second AZD1222 dose. These receptors were taken from an adult who received the AZD1222 COVID-19 vaccine.

J is TRBJ1-3 and V is TRBV3-1 (or the pseudogene TRBV3-2), with 7 bases identical to TRBD1. The CDR3 is made up of 16 amino acids. V was clipped by 0 bases and J by 4 bases; unmatched bases: 6. Germline V gene sequence: CDR1 LGHDT, CDR2 YNNKEL (reference sequence). In DNA form, the CDR3 reads TGTGCCAGCAGCCAAGATCCCAGGGGGTGGGGAAACACCATATATTTT. Protein product: CASSQDPRGWGNTIYF.

This chain links TRBV9 with TRBJ1-1; 9 bases match TRBD1. This CDR3 is built from 14 residues. Trimming cost V 4 bases and J 1 base; bases outside gene matches: 2. The germline V gene encodes CDR1 SGDLS and CDR2 YYNGEE. Here the CDR3 reads CASSSGQGNTEAFF. DNA of the CDR3: TGTGCCAGCAGCTCGGGACAGGGGAACACTGAAGCTTTCTTT.

This chain links TRBV6-5 with TRBJ2-7, with no clear D. The CDR3 extends over 14 amino acids. The V gene's germline CDR1 is MNHEY and CDR2 SVGAGI. V lost 6 bases and J lost 4, with 16 bases in between. The CDR3 nucleotides are TGTGCCAGCAGGACCCCGACGTGGGGATACGAGCAGTACTTC. The encoded protein is CASRTPTWGYEQYF.

This clone has only one observation. CDR3 amino acids: CAWSWVPATIYGYTF. The CDR3 coding sequence is TGTGCCTGGAGCTGGGTCCCGGCAACTATTTATGGCTACACCTTC. The chain recombines TRBV30 with TRBJ1-2; D is ambiguous. V gave up 3 bases and J gave up 5 bases, with 19 bases separating them. Germline assignment: CDR1 GTSNPN and CDR2 SVGIG (reference sequence). The CDR3 has 15 residues.

The chain recombines TRBV5-6 with TRBJ2-7; a possible D gene is TRBD1 (6 bases). V lost 7 bases to trimming and J lost 5 bases, with 25 bases between them. The V gene's germline CDR1 is SGHDT and CDR2 YYEEEE. The CDR3 sequence is 16 residues long. The CDR3 DNA reads as TGTGCCAGCCGTCCATACAGGGAGCTATGGGGCCACGAGCAGTACTTC. This codes for CASRPYRELWGHEQYF.

This chain joins TRBV7-9 and TRBJ1-6, with 8 bases fitting TRBD1. The J segment lost 7 bases and the V segment lost 8 bases, leaving 4 bases of the junction unmatched. CDR3 size: 13 residues. In germline, CDR1 is SEHNR, CDR2 FQNEAQ (reference sequence). CDR3 loop: CASPDRENSPLHF. In DNA, the CDR3 is TGTGCCAGCCCGGACAGGGAGAATTCACCCCTCCACTTT. Filled out from reference TRBV7-9 and TRBJ1-6, the complete variable domain reads DTGVSQNPRHKITKRGQNVTFRCDPISEHNRLYWYRQTLGQGPEFLTYFQNEAQLEKSRLLSDRFSAERPKGSFSTLEIQRTEQGDSAMYLCASPDRENSPLHFGNGTRLTVT.

The chain employs TRBV7-9 and TRBJ2-3; D is ambiguous. The V gene lost 6 bases and the J gene lost 4 bases, with 23 bases spanning the gap. This CDR3 is built from 17 residues. Germline V gives CDR1 SEHNR, CDR2 FQNEAQ (reference sequence). CDR3 sequence: CASSPNPFPEGSDTQYF. DNA for the CDR3: TGTGCCAGCAGTCCAAACCCTTTCCCCGAAGGATCAGATACGCAGTATTTT. Together with reference TRBV7-9 and TRBJ2-3, the CDR3 gives the full variable domain: DTGVSQNPRHKITKRGQNVTFRCDPISEHNRLYWYRQTLGQGPEFLTYFQNEAQLEKSRLLSDRFSAERPKGSFSTLEIQRTEQGDSAMYLCASSPNPFPEGSDTQYFGPGTRLTVL.

The CDR3, as DNA: TGTGCCAGTAGTAGCGCCGGGACAGGGGATGAAAAACTGTTTTTT. Protein sequence: CASSSAGTGDEKLFF. The rearrangement uses TRBV19 and TRBJ1-4; 10 nucleotides agree with TRBD1. This CDR3 region has 15 residues. After removal of 4 bases from V and 6 bases from J, the junction contained 5 bases not matched to a gene. CDR1 and CDR2 from the germline V gene are LNHDA and SQIVND (reference sequence).

This chain links TRBV7-9 with TRBJ1-1, with D unresolved. This CDR3 has 12 residues. The V and J ends lost 5 bases and 7 bases respectively, with 11 bases between them. Germline CDR1 reads SEHNR; CDR2 reads FQNEAQ (reference sequence). The CDR3 here is CASSVSGFEAFF. The CDR3 DNA reads as TGTGCCAGCAGCGTGTCGGGATTTGAAGCTTTCTTT.

The chain employs TRBV6-5 and TRBJ1-2; 8 bases fit TRBD1. Trimming at V came to 2 bases and at J to 6 bases, leaving 2 bases not matched to a gene. The CDR3 sequence is 13 residues long. CDR1 and CDR2 from the germline V gene are MNHEY and SVGAGI. CDR3 region: CASSYQGQDGYTF. The CDR3, as DNA: TGTGCCAGCAGTTACCAGGGACAGGATGGCTACACCTTC.

The V and J genes are TRBV7-2 and TRBJ2-7; TRBD1 aligns across 7 bases. In germline, CDR1 is SGHTA, CDR2 FQGNSA. The CDR3 covers 15 residues. V lost 1 base to trimming and J lost 5 bases; unmatched junction nucleotides: 8. CDR3 DNA: TGTGCCAGCAGCTTAGGGGCTAGGGGGCTCCACGAGCAGTACTTC. Its translation is CASSLGARGLHEQYF. The full variable domain, rest sourced from reference TRBV7-2 and TRBJ2-7, is GAGVSQSPSNKVTEKGKDVELRCDPISGHTALYWYRQSLGQGLEFLIYFQGNSAPDKSGLPSDRFSAERTGGSVSTLTIQRTQQEDSAVYLCASSLGARGLHEQYFGPGTRLTVT.

This clone came up once. The germline gene is not matched at one end of the junction; a read error may be the cause. The J gene is TRBJ1-1, the V gene TRBV3-1 (or the pseudogene TRBV3-2); D perhaps matches TRBD1 (5 bases). Per germline, CDR1 LGHDT and CDR2 YNNKEL (reference sequence). The CDR3 covers 15 residues. For the CDR3, the DNA is TGTGTCAGCAGCCATGTGGGGGGGTCTAACACTGAAGCTTTCTTT. It specifies CVSSHVGGSNTEAFF.

The chain links TRBV9 to TRBJ1-3; no reliable D call. The CDR3 has 14 residues. Trimming removed 5 bases at V and 0 bases at J, with 9 bases between. The germline V gene encodes CDR1 SGDLS and CDR2 YYNGEE. The CDR3 region is CASSPRDSGNTIYF. Here the CDR3 DNA reads TGTGCCAGCAGTCCCCGGGACTCTGGAAACACCATATATTTT.

CDR3 region: CASRPRQGASNQPQHF. The DNA of the CDR3 is TGTGCCAGCAGGCCTCGACAGGGGGCGAGCAATCAGCCCCAGCATTTT. The rearrangement links TRBV5-8 to TRBJ1-5; the match to TRBD1 covers 10 bases. This CDR3 comprises 16 residues. The ends lost 5 bases at V and 1 base at J; junction bases unmatched: 6. Looked up from germline, CDR1 is SGHTS and CDR2 is YDEGEE.

The chain carries TRBV30 and TRBJ1-2; a possible D gene is TRBD1 (5 bases). Looked up from germline, CDR1 is GTSNPN and CDR2 is SVGIG (reference sequence). V was pared by 2 bases and J by 4 bases, with 20 bases between. The CDR3 contains 16 residues. The CDR3 region is CAWSYYRQLRRYGYTF. The CDR3 DNA reads as TGTGCCTGGAGTTACTACCGACAGCTACGGCGCTATGGCTACACCTTC.

The V and J genes are TRBV2 and TRBJ1-6; TRBD1 aligns across 7 bases. Germline V gene sequence: CDR1 SNHLY, CDR2 FYNNEI. V lost 6 bases to trimming and J lost 6 bases; unmatched junction nucleotides: 5. The CDR3 runs 14 residues. The CDR3 DNA reads as TGTGCCAGCAGGACAGGGTCCGGTAATTCACCCCTCCACTTT. It translates to CASRTGSGNSPLHF.

The chain employs TRBV7-9 and TRBJ2-3; 10 nucleotides line up with TRBD2. Germline V gene sequence: CDR1 SEHNR, CDR2 FQNEAQ (reference sequence). The V segment lost 6 bases and the J segment 4 bases; nucleotides outside the gene matches: 7. The CDR3 loop spans 15 amino acids. The CDR3 reads CASSPSGSGADTQYF. The CDR3 DNA follows: TGTGCCAGCAGTCCTAGCGGGAGTGGTGCAGATACGCAGTATTTT.

This clone was observed once. The chain employs TRBV11-2 and TRBJ2-7; 7 bases are a match to TRBD1. With V trimmed by 5 bases and J by 2 bases, 6 bases remained unmatched. The length of the CDR3 is 14 residues. CDR1 and CDR2 from the germline V gene are SGHAT and FQNNGV. The CDR3 DNA is TGTGCCAGCAGCCCGGACAGGCCAACCTACGAGCAGTACTTC. It translates to CASSPDRPTYEQYF.

The chain is built from TRBV7-2 and TRBJ2-7, with TRBD2 matching over 8 bases. The germline V gene has CDR1 SGHTA and CDR2 FQGNSA. Trimming cost V 5 bases and J 2 bases; bases outside gene matches: 2. CDR3 length equals 13 residues. The DNA of the CDR3 is TGTGCCAGCAGCGACGGGGGGGCCTACGAGCAGTACTTC. As protein: CASSDGGAYEQYF. The full variable domain, its missing parts supplied by reference TRBV7-2 and TRBJ2-7, is GAGVSQSPSNKVTEKGKDVELRCDPISGHTALYWYRQSLGQGLEFLIYFQGNSAPDKSGLPSDRFSAERTGGSVSTLTIQRTQQEDSAVYLCASSDGGAYEQYFGPGTRLTVT.

The V and J genes are TRBV18 and TRBJ2-2; D ambiguous. The CDR3 length is 12 residues. CDR1 is KGHSH and CDR2 is LQKENI in the germline V gene. Trimming cost V 4 bases and J 6 bases, with 6 bases left between them. In DNA, the CDR3 is TGTGCCAGCTCACAGCCCCCCGGGGAGCTGTTTTTT. Encoded protein: CASSQPPGELFF.

This clone was counted a few times. This sequence joins TRBV18 and TRBJ2-6; TRBD1 matches 9 bases. The CDR3 length is 16 residues. Germline V lookup: CDR1 KGHSH, CDR2 LQKENI. V lost 3 bases to trimming and J lost 4 bases; unmatched junction nucleotides: 4. In DNA, the CDR3 is TGTGCCAGCTCACCCACAGGGGGCGTAGGGGCCAACGTCCTGACTTTC. This codes for CASSPTGGVGANVLTF.

Comment on this clone: The same CDR3 is also encoded by other DNA sequences in this sample. The chain joins TRBV20-1 to TRBJ2-3; D is undetermined. Trimming pared 5 bases from V and 2 bases from J, leaving 5 bases between. Per the germline V gene, CDR1 is DFQATT and CDR2 is SNEGSKA (reference sequence). CDR3 length: 11 amino acids. The CDR3 region has the DNA TGCAGTGCTCCCTACACAGATACGCAGTATTTT. Amino acid sequence: CSAPYTDTQYF.

This chain joins TRBV29-1 and TRBJ2-6; the D call may be TRBD1 or TRBD2 (5 bases each). The germline V gene encodes CDR1 SQVTM and CDR2 ANQGSEA. The CDR3 has 18 residues. The germline V and J ends were trimmed by 2 bases and 0 bases, with 17 bases remaining between them. The CDR3 region has the DNA TGCAGCGTTGAAATAAGAGGGGCCCCCTACTCTGGGGCCAACGTCCTGACTTTC. Its protein product is CSVEIRGAPYSGANVLTF.

The chain carries TRBV30 and TRBJ1-4; D not resolved. The V end was cut by 0 bases, the J end by 5 bases, with 10 bases between. The CDR3 extends over 14 amino acids. CDR1 and CDR2 (germline): GTSNPN, SVGIG (reference sequence). Written as DNA, the CDR3 is TGTGCCTGGAGTGTACTCAGTCGCAATGAAAAACTGTTTTTT. This gives the protein CAWSVLSRNEKLFF.

The V and J genes are TRBV18 and TRBJ1-4, with 7 nucleotides matching TRBD1. The CDR3 extends over 17 amino acids. V shed 2 bases and J 0 bases; nucleotides not matched to a gene: 6. The germline V gene has CDR1 KGHSH and CDR2 LQKENI. In nucleotides, the CDR3 is TGTGCCAGCTCACCAGTTGCAGGGGGTACAACTAATGAAAAACTGTTTTTT. Translation: CASSPVAGGTTNEKLFF.